Below are 10 T cell receptor beta chains sequenced from a single sample in a study of chemoradiotherapy in HPV16-positive cancers. Measured with immunoSEQ multiplex PCR; TCRdb has only the in-frame clones, and not every one. The profile shows just under 40,000 clones, 65% to 80% of them singletons. The sequencing here drew on blood, taken from a patient who underwent chemoradiotherapy. The origin of the receptors is a human donor with HPV-associated anogenital cancer.

A few counts support this clone. This chain links TRBV20-1 with TRBJ2-5; D call uncertain. The CDR3 consists of 10 residues. V lost 3 bases and J lost 5, with 4 bases in between. CDR1 is DFQATT and CDR2 is SNEGSKA in the germline V gene (reference sequence). CDR3 bases: TGCAGTGCTAGTGCGGAGACCCAGTACTTC. Protein sequence: CSASAETQYF.

The genes are TRBV10-2 and TRBJ2-7, with TRBD2 identical over 8 bases. The CDR3 totals 13 residues. V lost 3 bases to trimming and J lost 4 bases; unmatched junction nucleotides: 2. Germline assignment: CDR1 WSHSY and CDR2 SAAADI. The CDR3 loop reads CASSDGGGYEQYF. CDR3 nucleotide sequence: TGCGCCAGCAGTGACGGGGGGGGATACGAGCAGTACTTC.

The chain is built from TRBV5-1 and TRBJ2-7; 9 bases agree with TRBD1. The ends lost 4 bases at V and 2 bases at J; junction bases unmatched: 10. The CDR3 extends over 16 amino acids. Germline assignment: CDR1 SGHRS and CDR2 YFSETQ. The CDR3 protein is CASSVDGTGYAYEQYF. The CDR3, as DNA: TGCGCCAGCAGCGTCGACGGGACAGGGTACGCCTACGAGCAGTACTTC.

The chain joins TRBV5-4 to TRBJ1-5; D is undetermined. Germline loops: CDR1 SGHNT, CDR2 YYREEE (reference sequence). V lost 0 bases and J lost 1, with 5 bases in between. This CDR3 comprises 14 residues. The chain's CDR3 is CASSLAGSNQPQHF. The CDR3 nucleotides are TGTGCCAGCAGCTTGGCTGGCAGCAATCAGCCCCAGCATTTT.

This chain joins TRBV4-2 and TRBJ2-3; TRBD2 agrees at 9 bases. CDR1 and CDR2 from the germline V gene are LGHNA and YNFKEQ. The V and J ends lost 0 bases and 7 bases, in that order; junction bases with no gene match: 5. CDR3 length: 15 amino acids. CDR3 sequence (DNA): TGTGCCAGCAGCCAAGAGCGGGGGGGCGTTTATACGCAGTATTTT. This codes for CASSQERGGVYTQYF.

The chain carries TRBV29-1 and TRBJ1-2, with no clear D. The CDR3 length is 10 residues. Trimming removed 4 bases at V and 8 bases at J, with 8 bases between. Germline lookup yields CDR1 SQVTM and CDR2 ANQGSEA. CDR3 DNA: TGCAGCGTTGCGGGGAACGGCTACACCTTC. Translating gives CSVAGNGYTF.

The genes are TRBV6-1 and TRBJ2-4; 8 nucleotides line up with TRBD2. The CDR3 extends over 17 amino acids. The germline V gene has CDR1 MNHNS and CDR2 SASEGT. Unmatched junction bases numbered 8, after V lost 3 bases and J lost 1 base. CDR3 nucleotides: TGTGCCAGCAGTGACGGGGGGGCGTTTGGCGCCAAAAACATTCAGTACTTC. The encoded protein is CASSDGGAFGAKNIQYF.

The chain is built from TRBV2 and TRBJ2-7, with TRBD2 matching over 8 bases. J was trimmed by 3 bases and V by 7 bases; bases with no gene match: 8. The CDR3 covers 14 residues. Germline CDR1 reads SNHLY; CDR2 reads FYNNEI. The CDR3 is CASKITSGNYEQYF. For the CDR3, the DNA is TGTGCCAGCAAGATCACTAGCGGCAACTACGAGCAGTACTTC.

V and J are TRBV15 and TRBJ2-2, with no clear D. Germline V lookup: CDR1 LNHNV, CDR2 YYDKDF (reference sequence). The V and J ends lost 6 bases and 2 bases respectively, with 7 bases between them. The CDR3 is 13 residues long. CDR3 DNA: TGTGCCACCAGGCTTCCAAACACCGGGGAGCTGTTTTTT. This codes for CATRLPNTGELFF.

The chain joins TRBV7-9 to TRBJ2-7, with D tentatively TRBD1 or TRBD2 (5 bases each). The CDR3 runs to 14 residues. Germline V gene lookup returns CDR1 SEHNR and CDR2 FQNEAQ (reference sequence). V shed 2 bases and J shed 6 bases, with 14 bases lying between them. The CDR3: CASSLIRDDGEQYF. In DNA form, the CDR3 reads TGTGCCAGCAGCTTAATCCGGGACGACGGCGAGCAGTACTTC.